This T cell receptor (beta chain) was identified in a study of T cell responses to AZD1222 COVID-19 vaccine. TCRdb's table, derived via immunoSEQ multiplex PCR, lists solely in-frame clones and lacks some. This table has about 55,000 clones, roughly 87% appearing once. Study-wide points: Mapped onto spike, vaccine-associated CD4 TCRs spanned it and were dominant at 160-218 and 743-854. There were mostly white British donors and more females than males, and clonal diversity was possibly underestimated.

The sample holds a few counts of this clone. Its target is not known. Material: peripheral blood, obtained on day 0 of AZD1222 vaccination. The clonotype comes from an adult in good health.

CDR3 amino acids: CAWSVLAGIYEQYF. The CDR3, as DNA: TGTGCCTGGAGTGTTCTAGCGGGGATTTACGAGCAGTACTTC. The genes are TRBV30 and TRBJ2-7; TRBD2 agrees at 9 bases. This CDR3 is 14 amino acids long. Germline V gives CDR1 GTSNPN, CDR2 SVGIG (reference sequence). V gave up 0 bases and J gave up 4 bases; unmatched junction bases: 4.